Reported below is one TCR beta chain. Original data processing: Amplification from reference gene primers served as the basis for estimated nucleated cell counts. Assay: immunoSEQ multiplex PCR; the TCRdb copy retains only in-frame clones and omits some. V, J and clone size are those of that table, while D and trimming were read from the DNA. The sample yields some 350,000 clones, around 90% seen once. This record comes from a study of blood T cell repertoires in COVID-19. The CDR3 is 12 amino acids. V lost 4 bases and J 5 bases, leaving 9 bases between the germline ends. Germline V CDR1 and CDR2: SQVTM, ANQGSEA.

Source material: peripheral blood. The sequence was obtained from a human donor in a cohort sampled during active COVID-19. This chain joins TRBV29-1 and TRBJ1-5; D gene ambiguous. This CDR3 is CSVADVDQPQHF. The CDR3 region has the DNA TGCAGCGTTGCAGACGTCGATCAGCCCCAGCATTTT.